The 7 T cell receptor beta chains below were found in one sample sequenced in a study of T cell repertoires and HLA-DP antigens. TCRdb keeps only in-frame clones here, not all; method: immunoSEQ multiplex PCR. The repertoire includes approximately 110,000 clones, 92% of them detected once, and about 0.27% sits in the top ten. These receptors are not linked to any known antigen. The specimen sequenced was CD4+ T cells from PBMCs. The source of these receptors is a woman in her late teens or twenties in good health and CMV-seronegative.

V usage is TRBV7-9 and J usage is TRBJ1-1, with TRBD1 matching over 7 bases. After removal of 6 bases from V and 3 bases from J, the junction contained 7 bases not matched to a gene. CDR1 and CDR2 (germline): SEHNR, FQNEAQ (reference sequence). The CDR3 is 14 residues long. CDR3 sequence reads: CASSSGQIHTEAFF. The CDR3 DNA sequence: TGTGCCAGCAGTTCGGGACAGATTCACACTGAAGCTTTCTTT.

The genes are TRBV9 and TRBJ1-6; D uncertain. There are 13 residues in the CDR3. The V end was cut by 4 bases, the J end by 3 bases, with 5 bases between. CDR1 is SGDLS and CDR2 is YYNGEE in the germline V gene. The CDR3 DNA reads TGTGCCAGCAGCAGTATCTATAATTCACCCCTCCACTTT. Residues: CASSSIYNSPLHF.

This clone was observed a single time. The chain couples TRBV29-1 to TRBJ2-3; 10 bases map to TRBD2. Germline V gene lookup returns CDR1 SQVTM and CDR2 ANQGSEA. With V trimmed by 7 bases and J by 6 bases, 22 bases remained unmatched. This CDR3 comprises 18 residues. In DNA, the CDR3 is TGCAGCGGCCCTTGGAGCGGGAGGGCACTCGAATACTCGGATACGCAGTATTTT. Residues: CSGPWSGRALEYSDTQYF.

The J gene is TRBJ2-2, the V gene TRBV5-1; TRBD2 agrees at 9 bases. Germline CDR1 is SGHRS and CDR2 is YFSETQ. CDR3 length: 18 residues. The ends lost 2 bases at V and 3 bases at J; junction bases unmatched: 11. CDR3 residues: CASSLIRGGALDTGELFF. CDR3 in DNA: TGCGCCAGCAGCTTAATCCGCGGGGGGGCACTCGACACCGGGGAGCTGTTTTTT.

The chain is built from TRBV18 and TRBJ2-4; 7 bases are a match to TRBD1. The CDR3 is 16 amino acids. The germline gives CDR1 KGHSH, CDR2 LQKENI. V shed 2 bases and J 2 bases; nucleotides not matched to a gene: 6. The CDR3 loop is CASSPFPGQTKNIQYF. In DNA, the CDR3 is TGTGCCAGCTCACCATTTCCGGGACAGACCAAAAACATTCAGTACTTC.

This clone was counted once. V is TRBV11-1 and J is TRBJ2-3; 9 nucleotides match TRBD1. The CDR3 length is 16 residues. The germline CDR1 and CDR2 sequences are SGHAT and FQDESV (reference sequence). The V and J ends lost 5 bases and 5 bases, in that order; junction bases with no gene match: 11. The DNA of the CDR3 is TGTGCCAGCAGCCCCCGGGACAGGGTCCAGGTAGATACGCAGTATTTT. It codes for CASSPRDRVQVDTQYF.

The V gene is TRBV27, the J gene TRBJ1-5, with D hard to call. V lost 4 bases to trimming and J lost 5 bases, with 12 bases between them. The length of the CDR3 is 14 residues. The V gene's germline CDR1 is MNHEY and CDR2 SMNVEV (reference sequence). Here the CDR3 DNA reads TGTGCCAGCAGTTCCCTTGCCGGGCATCAGCCCCAGCATTTT. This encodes CASSSLAGHQPQHF.